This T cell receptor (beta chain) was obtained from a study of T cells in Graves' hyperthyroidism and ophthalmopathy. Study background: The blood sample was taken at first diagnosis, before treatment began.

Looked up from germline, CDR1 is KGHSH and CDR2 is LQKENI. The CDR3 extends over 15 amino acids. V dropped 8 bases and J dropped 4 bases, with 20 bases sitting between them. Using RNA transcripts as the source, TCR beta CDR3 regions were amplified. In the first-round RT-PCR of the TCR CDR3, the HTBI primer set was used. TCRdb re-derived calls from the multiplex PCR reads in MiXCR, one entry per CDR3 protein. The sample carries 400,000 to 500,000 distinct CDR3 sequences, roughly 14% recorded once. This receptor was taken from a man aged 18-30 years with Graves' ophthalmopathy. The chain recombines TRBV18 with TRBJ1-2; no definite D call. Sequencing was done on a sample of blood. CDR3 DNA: TGTGCCAGCCTCCCAGGTTCAGGATTGACCTATGGCTACACCTTC. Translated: CASLPGSGLTYGYTF.